This T cell receptor (beta chain) was sequenced in a study of T cells expressing NK-cell markers. TCRdb reanalyzed the 5' RACE reads and collapses them to one entry per CDR3 protein, without DNA. The ten most abundant clones cover around 3.3% of a sample with hundreds of thousands of distinct CDR3 sequences. CDR1 is SGHTA and CDR2 is FQGNSA in the germline V gene. CDR3 length: 16 amino acids. The receptor comes from a man aged 18 to 35 in good health. The chain is built from TRBV7-2 and TRBJ2-5; the TCRdb D gene call, TRBD1, has no DNA to confirm it. The sample consisted of blood T cells: a sorted CD56 or NKG2C T cell subset, CD4+ or CD8+ T cells, or bulk PBMC T cells (not recorded which). The CDR3 spells CASSLFMAQGGETQYF.